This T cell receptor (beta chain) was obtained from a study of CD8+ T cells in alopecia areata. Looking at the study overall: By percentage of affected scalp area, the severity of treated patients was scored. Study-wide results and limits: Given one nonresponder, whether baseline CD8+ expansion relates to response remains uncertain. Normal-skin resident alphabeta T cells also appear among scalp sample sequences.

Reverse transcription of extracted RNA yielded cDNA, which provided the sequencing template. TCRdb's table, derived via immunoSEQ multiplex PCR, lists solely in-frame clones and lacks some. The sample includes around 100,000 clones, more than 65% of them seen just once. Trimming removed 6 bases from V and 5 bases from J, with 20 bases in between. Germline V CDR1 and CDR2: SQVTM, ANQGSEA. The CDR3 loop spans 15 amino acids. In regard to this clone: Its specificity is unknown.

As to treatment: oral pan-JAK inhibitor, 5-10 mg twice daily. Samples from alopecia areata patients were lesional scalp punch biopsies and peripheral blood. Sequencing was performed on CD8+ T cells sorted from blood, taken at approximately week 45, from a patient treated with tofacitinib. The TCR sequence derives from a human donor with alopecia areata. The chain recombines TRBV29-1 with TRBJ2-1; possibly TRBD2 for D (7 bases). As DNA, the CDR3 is TGCAGCGTACTTAAGGGGGGGCGTTTGGACAATGAGCAGTTCTTC. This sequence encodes CSVLKGGRLDNEQFF.